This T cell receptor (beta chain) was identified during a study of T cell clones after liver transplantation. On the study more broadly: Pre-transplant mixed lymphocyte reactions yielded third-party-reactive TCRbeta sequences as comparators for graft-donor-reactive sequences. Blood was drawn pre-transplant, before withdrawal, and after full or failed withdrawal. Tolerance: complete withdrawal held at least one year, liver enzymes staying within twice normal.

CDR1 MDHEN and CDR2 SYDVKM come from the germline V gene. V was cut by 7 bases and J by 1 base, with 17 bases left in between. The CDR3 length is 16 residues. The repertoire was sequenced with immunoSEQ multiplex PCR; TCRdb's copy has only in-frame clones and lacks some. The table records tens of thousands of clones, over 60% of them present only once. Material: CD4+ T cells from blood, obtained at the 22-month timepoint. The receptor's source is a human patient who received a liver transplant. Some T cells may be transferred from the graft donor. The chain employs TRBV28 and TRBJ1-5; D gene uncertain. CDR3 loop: CASTRHAVGSNQPQHF. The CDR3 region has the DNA TGTGCCAGCACGAGACACGCAGTGGGGAGCAATCAGCCCCAGCATTTT.